The 29 T cell receptor beta chains below were found in one sample sequenced in a study of T cells expressing NK-cell markers. TCRdb reprocessed the 5' RACE reads, with one entry per CDR3 protein and no DNA. The specimen's table records some 460,000 distinct CDR3 sequences. Sequencing was carried out using blood T cells: a sorted CD56 or NKG2C T cell subset, CD4+ or CD8+ T cells, or bulk PBMC T cells (not recorded which). The receptors stem from a woman in her forties or fifties in good health.

The rearrangement links TRBV20-1 to TRBJ1-6; the TCRdb D gene call, TRBD1, has no DNA to confirm it. The CDR3 has 13 amino acids. The germline gives CDR1 DFQATT, CDR2 SNEGSKA (reference sequence). CDR3 in amino acids: CSASRTDNSPLHF.

This rearrangement joins TRBV14 to TRBJ2-5. Germline V CDR1 and CDR2: SGHDN, FVKESK. CDR3 length equals 11 residues. CDR3 loop: CASSHYETQYF.

The rearrangement joins TRBV10-3 to TRBJ2-7. CDR1 ENHRY and CDR2 SYGVKD come from the germline V gene. The CDR3 is 14 amino acids. CDR3 sequence reads: CAISGDSLGYEQYF.

J is TRBJ2-7 and V is TRBV12-3 or TRBV12-4. There are 14 residues in the CDR3. The CDR3 sequence is CASSSLGRNYEQYF.

The chain employs TRBV5-1 and TRBJ1-3; TCRdb selects TRBD1, and the lack of DNA leaves this call unchecked. Looked up from germline, CDR1 is SGHRS and CDR2 is YFSETQ. CDR3 length: 15 amino acids. The CDR3 is CASSLGPPGGNTIYF. The variable domain in full, completed from reference TRBV5-1 and TRBJ1-3, reads KAGVTQTPRYLIKTRGQQVTLSCSPISGHRSVSWYQQTPGQGLQFLFEYFSETQRNKGNFPGRFSGRQFSNSRSEMNVSTLELGDSALYLCASSLGPPGGNTIYFGEGSWLTVV.

The rearrangement links TRBV14 to TRBJ2-4; TCRdb returns TRBD1, unconfirmable since there is no DNA. CDR3 length: 17 amino acids. The germline V gene encodes CDR1 SGHDN and CDR2 FVKESK. CDR3: CASSPRDRGLAKNIQYF.

The V gene is TRBV6-5, the J gene TRBJ2-7; the D call from TCRdb, TRBD1, cannot be confirmed without DNA. Germline CDR1 MNHEY, CDR2 SVGAGI. The CDR3 is 15 residues long. Here the CDR3 reads CASSPQTAGAHEQYF.

The chain employs TRBV7-8 and TRBJ2-1; TCRdb calls TRBD1, which cannot be checked without DNA. The germline V gene has CDR1 SGHVS and CDR2 FQNEAQ. This CDR3 has 15 amino acids. The CDR3 region is CASSFKRQGFDEQFF.

The chain is built from TRBV29-1 and TRBJ1-5; without DNA, the TCRdb call of TRBD1 cannot be checked. CDR3 length equals 14 residues. Germline CDR1 and CDR2: SQVTM and ANQGSEA. This chain's CDR3 is CSVVGGDTGQPQHF.

This rearrangement joins TRBV4-1 to TRBJ2-3; checking the TCRdb D call of TRBD2 is not possible without DNA. This CDR3 is 15 amino acids long. CDR1 is MGHRA, CDR2 YSYEKL, per germline. The CDR3 region is CASSQPTSKTDTQYF.

V is TRBV2 and J is TRBJ2-1; TCRdb's assignment of TRBD2 cannot be checked, as there is no DNA. The germline gives CDR1 SNHLY, CDR2 FYNNEI. This CDR3 has 17 residues. The CDR3: CASSTASGSLIYNEQFF.

The gene calls are TRBV7-3 and TRBJ2-2; TCRdb calls TRBD2, which cannot be checked without DNA. Germline CDR1 and CDR2: SGHTA and FQGTGA. The CDR3 is made up of 20 amino acids. CDR3 amino acids: CASSPKGGTSGSIYTGELFF.

The V and J genes are TRBV10-3 and TRBJ1-5; TCRdb's D call of TRBD1 is untestable without DNA. This CDR3 is 14 amino acids long. The germline gives CDR1 ENHRY, CDR2 SYGVKD. CDR3 sequence: CAISEQGGGQPQHF.

The chain recombines TRBV29-1 with TRBJ2-7; TCRdb's D call, TRBD2, is unchecked because there is no DNA. The CDR3 loop spans 12 amino acids. Germline CDR1 SQVTM, CDR2 ANQGSEA. The CDR3 loop reads CSVERQGGEQYF.

The chain is built from TRBV5-5 and TRBJ2-7; the TCRdb call, TRBD1, lacks DNA for checking. Germline assignment: CDR1 SGHKS and CDR2 YYEKEE (reference sequence). The CDR3 sequence is 18 residues long. CDR3: CASSSSTNPPGRTYEQYF.

V is TRBV5-5 and J is TRBJ1-2. CDR1 is SGHKS, CDR2 YYEKEE, per germline (reference sequence). The CDR3 length is 15 residues. This CDR3 is CASSLRQNGDYGYTF.

The V call is TRBV12-3 or TRBV12-4, the J call TRBJ1-1; checking the TCRdb D call of TRBD1 is not possible without DNA. This CDR3 has 15 amino acids. CDR3: CASSFSPEGARRAFF.

V and J are TRBV3-1 and TRBJ1-2; TCRdb outputs TRBD1, but without DNA this stays unchecked. The CDR3 spans 17 residues. The V gene's germline CDR1 is LGHDT and CDR2 YNNKEL (reference sequence). CDR3 residues: CASSQDPSRGAVYGYTF.

V gene TRBV28 combines with J gene TRBJ2-7. Germline V gene data show CDR1 as MDHEN and CDR2 as SYDVKM. This CDR3 has 13 amino acids. The CDR3: CASSQDPHPEQYF.

The chain is built from TRBV5-4 and TRBJ2-2; TCRdb picks TRBD2, but there is no DNA to check that call. The CDR3 length is 15 residues. CDR1 is SGHNT, CDR2 YYREEE, per germline (reference sequence). This chain's CDR3 is CASSAGTKNTGELFF.

CDR3 loop: CSASLQGSGANVLTF. The chain carries TRBV20-1 and TRBJ2-6. Germline CDR1 DFQATT, CDR2 SNEGSKA (reference sequence). The CDR3 runs to 15 residues.

The chain links TRBV24-1 to TRBJ2-1; with no DNA, the TCRdb D assignment of TRBD2 cannot be verified. The germline CDR1 and CDR2 sequences are KGHDR and SFDVKD. CDR3 length: 14 residues. The CDR3: CATSEAGDSGEQFF.

The genes are TRBV24-1 and TRBJ1-1; TCRdb gives TRBD1 as the D gene, but with no DNA this cannot be confirmed. The CDR3 covers 15 residues. CDR1 and CDR2 (germline): KGHDR, SFDVKD. CDR3 in amino acids: CATSDSGTGNTEAFF.

The chain uses TRBV11-3 and TRBJ2-1; without DNA, the TCRdb call of TRBD1 cannot be checked. This CDR3 has 15 residues. The germline V gene has CDR1 SGHNT and CDR2 YENEEA. This CDR3 is CASSEGQGSYNEQFF.

V gene TRBV9 combines with J gene TRBJ2-2; TCRdb reports TRBD1, a call that lacks DNA to check it against. CDR3 length equals 17 residues. CDR1 is SGDLS and CDR2 is YYNGEE in the germline V gene. CDR3 amino acids: CASSVPLGQKNTGELFF.

The J gene is TRBJ2-7, the V gene TRBV20-1; TCRdb's D gene call, TRBD1, goes unchecked for lack of DNA. CDR3 size: 14 residues. Germline assignment: CDR1 DFQATT and CDR2 SNEGSKA (reference sequence). This CDR3 is CSAGQGWGSYEQYF.

V is TRBV7-2 and J is TRBJ2-3; the D call from TCRdb, TRBD1, cannot be confirmed without DNA. This CDR3 has 16 residues. Germline values: CDR1 SGHTA, CDR2 FQGNSA. The CDR3 here is CASSFRGSPRADTQYF.

The CDR3 loop reads CASSLGTSGLITDTQYF. This rearrangement joins TRBV5-6 to TRBJ2-3; lacking DNA, the TRBD2 call made by TCRdb goes unchecked. The length of the CDR3 is 17 residues. CDR1 SGHDT and CDR2 YYEEEE come from the germline V gene.

The chain carries TRBV7-8 and TRBJ2-7. The CDR3 is made up of 14 amino acids. In germline, CDR1 is SGHVS, CDR2 FQNEAQ. CDR3 sequence: CASSASRVPYEQYF.